This T cell receptor (beta chain) was captured by sequencing in a study of shared clonotypes between healthy human individuals. Overall study results and limits: Generation probabilities were higher for clonotypes shared across all four sorted-subset donors than for unshared ones.

TCRdb keeps only in-frame clones here, not all; method: immunoSEQ multiplex PCR. The table has about 2.1 million clones, 90% to 95% seen once; the top ten hold roughly 1.7%. Comment on this clone: Its antigen is unidentified.

The CDR3 is 14 residues long. V was shortened by 4 bases and J by 3 bases, with 10 bases between the two germline ends. Germline CDR1 LNHDA, CDR2 SQIVND (reference sequence). Positive CCR7 selection of CD45RO-negative cells yielded the naive CD8 cells, and terminally differentiated effector memory CD45RA+ cells were excluded. The TCR was taken from a man between 18 and 29 years old in good health. Some clones in this sample may be carry-over from other donors' samples. Sequencing input: naive CD8+ T cells from PBMCs. V and J are TRBV19 and TRBJ1-5, with unresolved D. CDR3 amino acids: CASSTRDYNQPQHF. CDR3 in DNA: TGTGCCAGTAGTACCCGGGATTACAATCAGCCCCAGCATTTT. Drawing the rest from reference TRBV19 and TRBJ1-5, the complete variable domain is DGGITQSPKYLFRKEGQNVTLSCEQNLNHDAMYWYRQDPGQGLRLIYYSQIVNDFQKGDIAEGYSVSREKKESFPLTVTSAQKNPTAFYLCASSTRDYNQPQHFGDGTRLSIL.